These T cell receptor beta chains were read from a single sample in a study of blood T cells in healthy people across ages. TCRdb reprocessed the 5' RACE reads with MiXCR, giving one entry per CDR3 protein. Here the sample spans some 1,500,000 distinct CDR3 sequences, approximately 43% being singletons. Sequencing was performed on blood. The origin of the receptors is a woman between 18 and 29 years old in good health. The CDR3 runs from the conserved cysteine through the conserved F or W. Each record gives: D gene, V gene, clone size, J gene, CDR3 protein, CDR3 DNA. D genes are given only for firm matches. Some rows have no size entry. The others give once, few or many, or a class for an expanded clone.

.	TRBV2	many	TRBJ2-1	CASSEPGDSYNEQFF	TGTGCCAGCAGTGAACCCGGGGACTCCTACAATGAGCAGTTCTTC
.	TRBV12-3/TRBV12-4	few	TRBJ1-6	CASSPGDAHNSPLHF	TGTGCCAGCAGTCCAGGGGACGCGCATAATTCACCCCTCCACTTT
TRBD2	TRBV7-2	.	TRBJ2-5	CASSPRGTRDQYF	TGTGCCAGCAGCCCAAGAGGGACTAGAGACCAGTACTTC
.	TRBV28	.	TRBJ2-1	CASSSFLGGSEQFF	TGTGCCAGCAGTTCCTTTCTGGGGGGTAGTGAGCAGTTCTTC
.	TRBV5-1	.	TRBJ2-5	CASSLSGVDQETQYF	TGCGCCAGCAGCTTGTCGGGAGTGGACCAAGAGACCCAGTACTTC
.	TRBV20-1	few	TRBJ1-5	CSARTTGDQPQHF	TGCAGTGCTAGAACGACAGGCGATCAGCCCCAGCATTTT
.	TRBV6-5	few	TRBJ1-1	CASSYTGRAAEAFF	TGTGCCAGCAGTTACACGGGGAGGGCTGCCGAAGCTTTCTTT
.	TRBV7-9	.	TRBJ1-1	CASSFGQAPAEAFF	TGTGCCAGCAGCTTCGGGCAGGCACCGGCTGAAGCTTTCTTT
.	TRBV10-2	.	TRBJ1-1	CASSETGLKTEAFF	TGCGCCAGCAGTGAGACAGGGTTGAAAACTGAAGCTTTCTTT
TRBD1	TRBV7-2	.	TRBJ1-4	CASSDQGQGGEKLFF	TGTGCCAGCAGCGACCAAGGACAGGGAGGTGAAAAACTGTTTTTT
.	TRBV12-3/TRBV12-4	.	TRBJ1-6	CASSTQGVNSPLHF	TGTGCCAGCAGTACCCAGGGAGTCAATTCACCCCTCCACTTT
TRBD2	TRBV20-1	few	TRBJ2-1	CSARDYVRTWEGRNEQFF	TGCAGTGCTAGAGATTACGTACGAACGTGGGAGGGCCGGAATGAGCAGTTCTTC
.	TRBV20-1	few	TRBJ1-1	CSARGGGVGTEAFF	TGCAGTGCTAGAGGGGGAGGGGTGGGCACTGAAGCTTTCTTT
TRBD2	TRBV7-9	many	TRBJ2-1	CASSLEHLLAGSSYNEQFF	TGTGCCAGCAGCTTAGAACACCTACTAGCGGGGAGCTCCTACAATGAGCAGTTCTTC
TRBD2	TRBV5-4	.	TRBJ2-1	CASSFPRTSEYNEQFF	TGTGCCAGCAGCTTCCCCCGGACTAGCGAGTACAATGAGCAGTTCTTC
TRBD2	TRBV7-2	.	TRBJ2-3	CASSKTSGGQGDTQYF	TGTGCCAGCAGCAAAACTAGCGGGGGGCAGGGAGATACGCAGTATTTT
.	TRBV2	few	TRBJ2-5	CASRRQYQETQYF	TGTGCCAGCAGGAGACAGTACCAAGAGACCCAGTACTTC
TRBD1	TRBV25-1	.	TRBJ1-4	CASSDSQGAIERLFF	TGTGCCAGCAGTGATAGCCAGGGGGCCATCGAAAGACTGTTTTTT
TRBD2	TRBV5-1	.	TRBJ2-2	CASSLGPSGRVSGELFF	TGCGCCAGCAGCTTGGGTCCTAGCGGGAGAGTTTCCGGGGAGCTGTTTTTT
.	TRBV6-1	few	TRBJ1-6	CASSARQDLGSPLHF	TGTGCCAGCAGTGCCCGGCAGGACTTGGGCTCACCCCTCCACTTT
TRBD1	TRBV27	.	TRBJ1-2	CASSLWGTDGYTF	TGTGCCAGCAGTTTATGGGGGACAGATGGCTACACCTTC
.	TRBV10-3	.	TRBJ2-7	CAISESVRVYEQYF	TGTGCCATCAGTGAGTCCGTTAGGGTGTACGAGCAGTACTTC
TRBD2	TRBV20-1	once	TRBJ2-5	CSASVSSGTQETQYF	TGCAGTGCTAGTGTCAGTAGCGGGACCCAAGAGACCCAGTACTTC
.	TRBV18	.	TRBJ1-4	CASSRGGESGEKLFF	TGTGCCAGCTCGCGAGGAGGAGAGAGCGGCGAAAAACTGTTTTTT
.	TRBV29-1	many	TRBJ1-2	CSVGGLSRAYGYTF	TGCAGCGTCGGAGGCCTTTCCCGGGCCTATGGCTACACCTTC
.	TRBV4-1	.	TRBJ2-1	CASSHSPGRADNEQFF	TGCGCCAGCAGCCACTCCCCCGGCAGGGCCGACAATGAGCAGTTCTTC
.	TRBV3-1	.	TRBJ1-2	CASSQADGYTF	TGTGCCAGCAGCCAGGCGGATGGCTACACCTTC
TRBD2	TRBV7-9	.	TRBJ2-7	CASSRGLAPACEQYF	TGTGCCAGCAGCCGCGGACTAGCTCCTGCCTGCGAGCAGTACTTC
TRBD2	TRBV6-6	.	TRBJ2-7	CAVRGPSGSYEQYF	TGTGCCGTCCGTGGTCCTAGCGGGAGCTACGAGCAGTACTTC
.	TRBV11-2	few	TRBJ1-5	CASSLQASIRNQPQHF	TGTGCCAGCAGCTTACAGGCTTCAATCCGCAATCAGCCCCAGCATTTT
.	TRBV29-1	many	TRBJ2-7	CSVALGHEQYF	TGCAGCGTTGCTCTAGGGCACGAGCAGTACTTC
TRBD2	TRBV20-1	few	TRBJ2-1	CTLAGNNEQFF	TGCACGCTAGCGGGTAACAATGAGCAGTTCTTC
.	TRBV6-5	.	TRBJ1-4	CASSPYRAYNERLFF	TGTGCCAGCAGCCCGTATAGGGCGTATAATGAAAGACTGTTTTTT
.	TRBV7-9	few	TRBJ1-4	CASSNPRTTNEKLFF	TGTGCCAGCAGCAATCCTCGGACAACTAATGAAAAACTGTTTTTT
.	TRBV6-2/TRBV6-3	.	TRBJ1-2	CASRVSGYTF	TGTGCCAGCAGAGTGAGTGGCTACACCTTC
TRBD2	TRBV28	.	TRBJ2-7	CASSLRLAARLSEAQYF	TGTGCCAGCAGTTTACGACTAGCGGCTAGACTGTCGGAGGCCCAGTACTTC
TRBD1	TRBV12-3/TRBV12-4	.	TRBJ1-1	CASSWTGTEAFF	TGTGCCAGCAGTTGGACAGGGACTGAAGCTTTCTTT
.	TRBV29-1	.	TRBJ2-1	CSAVDASYEQFF	TGCAGCGCCGTTGACGCCAGCTACGAGCAGTTCTTC
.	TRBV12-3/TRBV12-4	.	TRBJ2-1	CASSFLGGGEQFF	TGTGCCAGCAGTTTTCTGGGGGGCGGGGAGCAGTTCTTC
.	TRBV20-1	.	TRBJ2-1	CTGGTHSYNEQFF	TGCACGGGCGGGACACACTCCTACAATGAGCAGTTCTTC
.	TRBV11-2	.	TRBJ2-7	CASSKGQLLSYEQYF	TGTGCCAGCAGTAAGGGGCAGCTACTCTCCTACGAGCAGTACTTC
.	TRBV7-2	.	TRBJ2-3	CASSFLSGGDTQYF	TGTGCCAGCAGCTTTCTTTCCGGGGGTGATACGCAGTATTTT
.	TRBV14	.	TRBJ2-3	CVSSQLVGPRYRADTQYF	TGTGTCAGCAGCCAACTAGTCGGGCCTCGCTATAGGGCAGATACGCAGTATTTT
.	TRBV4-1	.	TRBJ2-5	CASSQRLVGETQYF	TGCGCCAGCAGCCAGAGACTAGTCGGGGAGACCCAGTACTTC